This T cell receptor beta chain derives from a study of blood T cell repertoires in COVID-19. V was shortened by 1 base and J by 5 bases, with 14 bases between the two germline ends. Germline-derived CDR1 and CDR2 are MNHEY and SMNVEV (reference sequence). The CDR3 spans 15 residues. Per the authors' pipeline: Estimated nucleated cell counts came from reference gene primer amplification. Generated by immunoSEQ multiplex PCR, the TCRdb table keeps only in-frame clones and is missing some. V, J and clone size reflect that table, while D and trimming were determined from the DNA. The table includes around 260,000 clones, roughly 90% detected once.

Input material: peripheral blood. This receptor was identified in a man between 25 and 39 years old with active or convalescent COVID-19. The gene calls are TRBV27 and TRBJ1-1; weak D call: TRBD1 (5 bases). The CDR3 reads CASSLLGGEGTEAFF. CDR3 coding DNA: TGTGCCAGCAGTTTATTGGGGGGAGAGGGGACTGAAGCTTTCTTT.